The 11 T cell receptor beta chains below come from one sample, sequenced in a study of cytomegalovirus exposure and HLA in healthy donors. 60 Vbeta and 13 Jbeta primers were used in PCR. Libraries were prepared by immunoSEQ multiplex PCR; TCRdb keeps only in-frame clonotypes and omits some of them. The table has more than 85,000 clones, 79% seen once. Sequenced input: PBMCs. These receptor sequences come from a female donor in good health and CMV-seropositive.

The chain joins TRBV11-2 to TRBJ1-1; weak D call: TRBD1 (6 bases). The ends were cut back, 7 bases at V and 1 base at J, with 13 bases in the middle. Per germline, CDR1 SGHAT and CDR2 FQNNGV. The CDR3 loop spans 14 amino acids. In DNA form, the CDR3 reads TGTGCCAGCACCAAGAAAGGGGGGAACACTGAAGCTTTCTTT. This encodes CASTKKGGNTEAFF.

The CDR3 protein is CAWSVPPGQGVRRGYTF. The CDR3 DNA is TGTGCCTGGAGTGTACCCCCGGGACAGGGGGTGAGGCGTGGCTACACCTTC. This sequence joins TRBV30 and TRBJ1-2; TRBD1 matches at 11 bases. V gave up 0 bases and J gave up 7 bases; unmatched junction bases: 13. Germline V gives CDR1 GTSNPN, CDR2 SVGIG (reference sequence). CDR3 length: 17 residues.

On this clone: Germline and junction disagree at one end, which may indicate a read error. This chain links TRBV5-1 with TRBJ1-6; 7 bases fit TRBD1. The CDR3 spans 14 residues. Germline V lookup: CDR1 SGHRS, CDR2 YFSETQ. The CDR3 nucleotides read TGTGCCAGCAGCCCCGGGACAGATAATTCACCCCTCCACTTT. Translated: CASSPGTDNSPLHF.

V gene TRBV5-1 combines with J gene TRBJ1-1; 8 nucleotides align to TRBD1. Per the germline V gene, CDR1 is SGHRS and CDR2 is YFSETQ. The CDR3 length is 14 residues. The V and J ends lost 0 bases and 3 bases, in that order; junction bases with no gene match: 1. CDR3 residues: CASSLDRGYTEAFF. In DNA form, the CDR3 reads TGCGCCAGCAGCTTGGACAGGGGGTACACTGAAGCTTTCTTT.

This clone appeared a few times. The chain recombines TRBV7-2 with TRBJ2-1, with 7 bases lining up with TRBD2. The V segment lost 5 bases and the J segment 3 bases; nucleotides outside the gene matches: 7. There are 15 residues in the CDR3. CDR1 and CDR2 (germline): SGHTA, FQGNSA. DNA for the CDR3: TGTGCCAGCAGCCTACAGCGGGACCTCTACAATGAGCAGTTCTTC. Its protein is CASSLQRDLYNEQFF.

The rearrangement links TRBV30 to TRBJ2-5; D uncertain. The CDR3 spans 12 residues. Trimming left V 3 bases short and J 2 bases short, with 7 bases between. In germline, CDR1 is GTSNPN, CDR2 SVGIG (reference sequence). In DNA, the CDR3 is TGTGCCTGGAGCGCTGAGCAAGAGACCCAGTACTTC. This gives the protein CAWSAEQETQYF. The full variable domain, in which reference TRBV30 and TRBJ2-5 provide the parts outside the CDR3, is SQTIHQWPATLVQPVGSPLSLECTVEGTSNPNLYWYRQAAGRGLQLLFYSVGIGQISSEVPQNLSASRPQDRQFILSSKKLLLSDSGFYLCAWSAEQETQYFGPGTRLLVL.

The rearrangement uses TRBV2 and TRBJ1-2, with D tentatively TRBD1 (5 bases). The V end lost 6 bases, the J end lost 0 bases, and 11 bases lay between the germline ends. Germline V gene lookup returns CDR1 SNHLY and CDR2 FYNNEI. The length of the CDR3 is 14 residues. The CDR3 loop is CASRNTGANYGYTF. The DNA for the CDR3 is TGTGCCAGCAGGAATACAGGCGCTAACTATGGCTACACCTTC. The variable domain in full, with the rest retrieved from reference TRBV2 and TRBJ1-2, is EPEVTQTPSHQVTQMGQEVILRCVPISNHLYFYWYRQILGQKVEFLVSFYNNEISEKSEIFDDQFSVERPDGSNFTLKIRSTKLEDSAMYFCASRNTGANYGYTFGSGTRLTVV.

The V call is TRBV11-2, the J call TRBJ2-4; 9 nucleotides line up with TRBD1. The CDR3 is 17 residues long. CDR1 is SGHAT and CDR2 is FQNNGV in the germline V gene. V lost 3 bases to trimming and J lost 7 bases; unmatched junction nucleotides: 13. CDR3 residues: CASSFTGGVTGRNIQYF. Written as DNA, the CDR3 is TGTGCCAGCAGCTTTACAGGGGGCGTTACGGGCCGTAACATTCAGTACTTC.

The J gene is TRBJ1-2, the V gene TRBV9; 10 nucleotides match TRBD1. Germline V gene data show CDR1 as SGDLS and CDR2 as YYNGEE. The CDR3 loop spans 15 amino acids. V was clipped by 0 bases and J by 4 bases; unmatched bases: 3. In nucleotides, the CDR3 is TGTGCCAGCAGCGTAGGGGACAGGGGATCCTATGGCTACACCTTC. This codes for CASSVGDRGSYGYTF. Full variable domain (outside the CDR3, taken from reference TRBV9 and TRBJ1-2): DSGVTQTPKHLITATGQRVTLRCSPRSGDLSVYWYQQSLDQGLQFLIQYYNGEERAKGNILERFSAQQFPDLHSELNLSSLELGDSALYFCASSVGDRGSYGYTFGSGTRLTVV.

This chain links TRBV7-7 with TRBJ2-1; perhaps TRBD1 as D (6 bases). With 5 bases removed from V and 12 bases from J, the gap between germline ends came to 17 bases. Per germline, CDR1 SSHAT and CDR2 FNYEAQ (reference sequence). The CDR3 loop spans 13 amino acids. The CDR3 region is CASSQGSLGGQFF. Written as DNA, the CDR3 is TGTGCCAGCAGCCAGGGGTCCCTAGGGGGGCAGTTCTTC.

The chain combines TRBV6-5 with TRBJ2-1, with D tentatively TRBD1 (6 bases). Germline CDR1 and CDR2: MNHEY and SVGAGI. The CDR3 has 15 amino acids. The V gene lost 6 bases and the J gene lost 4 bases, with 16 bases spanning the gap. The CDR3 DNA follows: TGTGCCAGCAGCCTCAGGGGCGGACTTTACAATGAGCAGTTCTTC. Protein product: CASSLRGGLYNEQFF.